The T cell receptor beta chain described here comes from a study of T cells after yellow fever vaccination. Study at large: The fractions with low cell numbers were processed using SMART-Seq v4 Ultra Low Input.

UMIs were added to TCR cDNA along with a universal primer site when it was made by 5'RACE template switching. One entry per CDR3 protein, called by TCRdb with MiXCR from the 5' RACE reads. The sample lists hundreds of thousands of distinct CDR3 sequences; around 20% were seen once. In germline, CDR1 is ENHRY, CDR2 SYGVKD. Deletions cut 6 bases from V and 7 bases from J, with 10 bases between. The CDR3 is 13 amino acids. The study, taken as a whole, reports: The secondary response showed a weaker magnitude and a faster peak, day 5 versus 15. Clones from primary vaccination mostly reappeared after the booster (roughly 95% CD4, over 85% CD8).

This clonotype turned up a few times. The antigen remains unidentified. The chain couples TRBV10-3 to TRBJ1-6; D is ambiguous. The clonotype was recovered from a man younger than 35 who received the YFV17D yellow fever vaccine. Sequencing was performed on PBMCs, taken before the yellow fever booster vaccination. This CDR3 is CAIRNRTNSPLHF. CDR3 coding DNA: TGTGCCATCAGGAATCGAACCAATTCACCCCTCCACTTT.